A selection of T cell receptor beta chains follows, all from one sample in a study of human T cells and chemical hapten exposure. TCRdb processed the RACE reads anew with MiXCR; each CDR3 protein has one entry. The sample holds some 360,000 distinct CDR3 sequences, 5.1% seen once. The source was whole blood, collected in connection with sensitization to the hapten diphenylcyclopropenone (DPC). Source of these receptors: a woman aged 45-60 years with alopecia areata. Some clones in this sample may be carry-over from other donors' samples. Both conserved end residues are part of each CDR3. The order of the fields is V gene, clone size, J gene, D gene, CDR3 protein, CDR3 DNA. A D gene is named only where the DNA matches it firmly. Clone size is stated in some rows and not others, as once, few, many or a class when expanded.

>TRBV6-5|.|TRBJ1-1|.
CASSTGHEANTEAFF
TGTGCCAGCAGTACGGGGCATGAGGCGAACACTGAAGCTTTCTTT
>TRBV6-5|.|TRBJ1-1|TRBD1
CASSYRGTGRVSTEAFF
TGTGCCAGCAGTTATCGAGGGACAGGTCGGGTGAGCACTGAAGCTTTCTTT
>TRBV10-3|.|TRBJ1-5|.
CAISESGQFNQPQHF
TGTGCCATCAGTGAGTCAGGGCAGTTCAATCAGCCCCAGCATTTT
>TRBV6-5|few|TRBJ1-1|TRBD1
CASSNPLAGGEAFF
TGTGCCAGCAGTAACCCTCTCGCAGGGGGCGAAGCTTTCTTT
>TRBV6-1|many|TRBJ2-7|.
CASASQHSYEQYF
TGTGCCTCGGCCTCCCAGCACTCCTACGAGCAGTACTTC
>TRBV10-3|few|TRBJ1-4|.
CAISKEAEKLFF
TGTGCCATCAGCAAAGAGGCTGAAAAACTGTTTTTT
>TRBV7-8|.|TRBJ2-1|.
CASAGGGVNEQFF
TGTGCCAGCGCCGGAGGAGGGGTCAATGAGCAGTTCTTC
>TRBV27|many|TRBJ2-7|.
CASSWSRDDEQYF
TGTGCCAGCAGTTGGTCCAGGGACGACGAGCAGTACTTC
>TRBV5-1|few|TRBJ2-6|TRBD1
CASSSSTGTATSGANVLTF
TGCGCCAGCAGCTCCTCCACCGGGACAGCTACCTCTGGGGCCAACGTCCTGACTTTC
>TRBV27|many|TRBJ2-3|.
CASRGRAGTDTQYF
TGTGCCAGCAGGGGTAGGGCAGGTACAGATACGCAGTATTTT
>TRBV6-2/TRBV6-3|.|TRBJ2-1|.
CASSSLHNEQFF
TGTGCCAGCAGTTCCCTACACAATGAGCAGTTCTTC
>TRBV7-2|few|TRBJ1-1|TRBD1
CASSPNRGQGTEAFF
TGTGCCAGCAGTCCGAACAGGGGCCAGGGGACTGAAGCTTTCTTT
>TRBV7-9|many|TRBJ2-3|.
CASSDPYTDTQYF
TGTGCCAGCAGCGACCCTTACACAGATACGCAGTATTTT
>TRBV2|many|TRBJ2-1|.
CASTTLGARLDWLFF
TGTGCCAGCACTACCCTAGGTGCTAGATTGGATTGGTTGTTCTTC
>TRBV14|few|TRBJ2-2|TRBD2
CASSQDRLAGNTGELFF
TGTGCCAGCAGCCAAGATCGACTAGCGGGAAACACCGGGGAGCTGTTTTTT
>TRBV3-1|few|TRBJ2-1|.
CASSANLVRNEQFF
TGTGCCAGCAGCGCTAATTTAGTCAGGAATGAGCAGTTCTTC
>TRBV5-4|.|TRBJ2-2|.
CASSAGASGTGELFF
TGTGCCAGCAGTGCGGGGGCGTCGGGGACCGGGGAGCTGTTTTTT
>TRBV5-1|.|TRBJ2-7|TRBD2
CASRPLAAVSYEQYF
TGCGCCAGCAGACCCCTAGCGGCCGTCTCCTACGAGCAGTACTTC
>TRBV6-2/TRBV6-3|few|TRBJ2-1|.
CASSYTVGDNEQFF
TGTGCCAGCAGTTACACAGTGGGGGACAATGAGCAGTTCTTC
>TRBV7-8|few|TRBJ1-3|.
CASSQRRGPGNTIYF
TGTGCCAGCAGCCAGCGGCGGGGGCCTGGAAACACCATATATTTT
>TRBV24-1|.|TRBJ2-3|.
CATSDPDSTDTQYF
TGTGCCACCAGTGATCCTGACAGCACAGATACGCAGTATTTT
>TRBV6-5|many|TRBJ2-2|TRBD1
CASSRVQTGGPGELFF
TGTGCCAGCAGTAGGGTCCAGACAGGGGGTCCCGGGGAGCTGTTTTTT
>TRBV21-1|many|TRBJ2-7|.
CATTDREDYEQYF
TGTGCCACCACGGACCGGGAGGACTACGAGCAGTACTTC
>TRBV20-1|many|TRBJ1-6|.
CSAYRDGNSPLHF
TGCAGTGCCTACCGGGACGGCAATTCACCCCTCCACTTT
>TRBV9|many|TRBJ2-7|.
CASSVGTVSGEQYF
TGTGCCAGCAGCGTAGGCACGGTGTCGGGAGAGCAGTACTTC
>TRBV28|many|TRBJ1-4|.
CASSPGMSTNEKLFF
TGTGCCAGCAGTCCAGGGATGTCAACTAATGAAAAACTGTTTTTT
>TRBV28|many|TRBJ2-6|TRBD1
CASSLIPGGGRANVLTF
TGTGCCAGCAGTTTAATTCCAGGGGGCGGGAGGGCCAACGTCCTGACTTTC
>TRBV24-1|.|TRBJ2-1|TRBD1
CATADGTGVYNEQFF
TGTGCCACCGCCGACGGGACAGGGGTTTACAATGAGCAGTTCTTC
>TRBV10-3|many|TRBJ2-1|TRBD1
CATLRTGVNNEQFF
TGTGCCACCTTAAGGACAGGGGTAAACAATGAGCAGTTCTTC
>TRBV6-5|many|TRBJ2-7|.
CASSEARRGPNEQYF
TGTGCCAGCAGTGAGGCCCGGAGGGGACCCAACGAGCAGTACTTC
>TRBV20-1|.|TRBJ1-6|TRBD1
CSARDAGGDYNSPLHF
TGCAGTGCTAGAGATGCAGGGGGAGACTATAATTCACCCCTCCACTTT
>TRBV15|many|TRBJ2-6|TRBD1
CATSRDGQGAVGANVLTF
TGTGCCACCAGCAGAGATGGGCAGGGGGCGGTAGGGGCCAACGTCCTGACTTTC
>TRBV29-1|.|TRBJ1-3|.
CSVEGGTGNTIYF
TGCAGCGTTGAGGGGGGAACTGGAAACACCATATATTTT
>TRBV20-1|few|TRBJ1-5|.
CSAPLSGQPQHF
TGCAGTGCCCCCTTGAGCGGTCAGCCCCAGCATTTT
>TRBV7-8|.|TRBJ1-5|.
CASSLALRQPQHF
TGTGCCAGCAGCTTAGCGCTACGGCAGCCCCAGCATTTT
>TRBV5-1|many|TRBJ2-7|.
CASSLGQGKGYEQYF
TGCGCCAGCAGCTTGGGGCAGGGCAAAGGCTACGAGCAGTACTTC
>TRBV7-9|few|TRBJ1-1|.
CASSGPSSKGNTEAFF
TGTGCCAGCAGCGGTCCAAGTAGCAAAGGGAACACTGAAGCTTTCTTT
>TRBV6-1|many|TRBJ2-5|TRBD2
CASSEALAGLPLETQYF
TGTGCCAGCAGTGAAGCCCTAGCGGGATTACCGTTGGAGACCCAGTACTTC
>TRBV27|few|TRBJ2-6|.
CASSSWEGAGANVLTF
TGTGCCAGCAGTTCCTGGGAGGGGGCTGGGGCCAACGTCCTGACTTTC
>TRBV5-6|.|TRBJ2-7|TRBD2
CASSQLGTSGSGEQYF
TGTGCCAGCAGCCAACTAGGGACTAGCGGGAGCGGAGAGCAGTACTTC
>TRBV6-5|many|TRBJ1-1|.
CASSHPGGEAFF
TGTGCCAGCAGTCATCCGGGGGGAGAAGCTTTCTTT
>TRBV27|many|TRBJ2-2|TRBD1
CASQGASSAGELFF
TGTGCTAGCCAGGGGGCTTCCAGCGCCGGGGAGCTGTTTTTT
>TRBV11-2|.|TRBJ2-1|TRBD2
CASSTGGGNYNEQFF
TGTGCCAGCAGCACCGGGGGGGGCAACTACAATGAGCAGTTCTTC
>TRBV27|few|TRBJ2-1|TRBD2
CASSPTSANYNEQFF
TGTGCCAGCAGTCCGACTAGCGCAAATTACAATGAGCAGTTCTTC
>TRBV24-1|many|TRBJ2-1|.
CATSVGRDPHEQFF
TGTGCCACCAGTGTGGGGCGCGATCCCCATGAGCAGTTCTTC
>TRBV7-9|few|TRBJ1-5|TRBD1
CASSPQGKNQPQHF
TGTGCCAGCAGCCCACAGGGGAAGAATCAGCCCCAGCATTTT
>TRBV4-1|few|TRBJ2-7|.
CASSQGVVASRYEQYF
TGCGCCAGCAGCCAAGGAGTAGTCGCCAGCCGCTACGAGCAGTACTTC
>TRBV10-3|few|TRBJ2-1|.
CAISEVVSYNEQFF
TGTGCCATCAGTGAAGTCGTCTCCTACAATGAGCAGTTCTTC
>TRBV7-2|.|TRBJ1-5|.
CASSAGLPEFSNQPQHF
TGTGCCAGCAGCGCGGGACTGCCCGAATTTAGCAATCAGCCCCAGCATTTT
>TRBV6-1|few|TRBJ1-4|.
CALVQEASGGSEKLFF
TGTGCCCTTGTCCAGGAGGCGAGTGGGGGTAGTGAAAAACTGTTTTTT
>TRBV20-1|.|TRBJ2-7|.
CSAFPADEQYF
TGCAGTGCGTTCCCAGCGGACGAGCAGTACTTC
>TRBV5-1|.|TRBJ2-7|.
CASSLEARSSYEQYF
TGCGCCAGCAGCTTGGAGGCGCGAAGCTCCTACGAGCAGTACTTC
>TRBV6-1|few|TRBJ1-6|TRBD1
CASSEGTGQNF
TGTGCCAGCAGTGAAGGGACAGGGCAAAACTTT